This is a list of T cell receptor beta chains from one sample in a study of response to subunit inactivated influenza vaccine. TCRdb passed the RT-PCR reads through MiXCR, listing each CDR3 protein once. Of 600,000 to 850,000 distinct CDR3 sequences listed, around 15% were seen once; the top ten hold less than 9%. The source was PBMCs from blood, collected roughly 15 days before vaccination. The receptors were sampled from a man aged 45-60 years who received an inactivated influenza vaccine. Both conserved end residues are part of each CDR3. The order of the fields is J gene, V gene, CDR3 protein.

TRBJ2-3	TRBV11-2	CASSFRAGGGTDTQYF
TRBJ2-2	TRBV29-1	CSVDGWNTGELFF
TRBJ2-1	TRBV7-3	CASSLNRVEQFF
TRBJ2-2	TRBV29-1	CSVFPGWNTGELFF
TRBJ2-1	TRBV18	CASSPKDEEFF
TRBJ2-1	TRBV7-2	CASSLVGTGGIRDEQFF
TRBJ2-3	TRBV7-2	CASSLGLAGWITDTQYF
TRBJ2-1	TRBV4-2	CASSQVTAGVEQFF
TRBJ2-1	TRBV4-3	CASSQDRRQGANNEQFF
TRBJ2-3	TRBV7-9	CASSLAVGGDVNTQYF
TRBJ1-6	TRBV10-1	CASSESAANSPLHF
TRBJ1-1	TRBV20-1	CSATRSRTEAFF
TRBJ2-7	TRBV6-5	CASSYGVRGEQYF
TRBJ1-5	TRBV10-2	CASSGAGGQPQHF
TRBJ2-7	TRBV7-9	CASSLDRLVYEQYF
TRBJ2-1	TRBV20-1	CSARDRGVSGNEQFF
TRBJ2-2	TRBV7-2	CASSFRAGELFF
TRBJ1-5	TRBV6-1	CASKRVSNQPQHF
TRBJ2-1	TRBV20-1	CSASAGALRGDEQFF